The clone carrying this T cell receptor (beta chain) has only a few counts. The data belong to a study of cytomegalovirus exposure and HLA in healthy donors. PCR amplification relied on 60 Vbeta primers (plus 13 Jbeta primers). Clones were read by immunoSEQ multiplex PCR, and TCRdb kept only the in-frame ones, dropping some. The table shows approximately 110,000 clones, with around 72% occurring only once. This CDR3 contains 11 residues. V was trimmed by 8 bases and J by 4 bases, leaving 7 bases between them. Germline CDR1 is MNHEY and CDR2 is SVGAGI. Sequences were obtained from PBMCs. The chain couples TRBV6-5 to TRBJ2-3; no definite D call. The TCR sequence derives from a woman aged 40 to 55 in good health and CMV-seropositive. CDR3 in DNA: TGTGCCAGCGGAGACGCAGATACGCAGTATTTT. Its protein is CASGDADTQYF.